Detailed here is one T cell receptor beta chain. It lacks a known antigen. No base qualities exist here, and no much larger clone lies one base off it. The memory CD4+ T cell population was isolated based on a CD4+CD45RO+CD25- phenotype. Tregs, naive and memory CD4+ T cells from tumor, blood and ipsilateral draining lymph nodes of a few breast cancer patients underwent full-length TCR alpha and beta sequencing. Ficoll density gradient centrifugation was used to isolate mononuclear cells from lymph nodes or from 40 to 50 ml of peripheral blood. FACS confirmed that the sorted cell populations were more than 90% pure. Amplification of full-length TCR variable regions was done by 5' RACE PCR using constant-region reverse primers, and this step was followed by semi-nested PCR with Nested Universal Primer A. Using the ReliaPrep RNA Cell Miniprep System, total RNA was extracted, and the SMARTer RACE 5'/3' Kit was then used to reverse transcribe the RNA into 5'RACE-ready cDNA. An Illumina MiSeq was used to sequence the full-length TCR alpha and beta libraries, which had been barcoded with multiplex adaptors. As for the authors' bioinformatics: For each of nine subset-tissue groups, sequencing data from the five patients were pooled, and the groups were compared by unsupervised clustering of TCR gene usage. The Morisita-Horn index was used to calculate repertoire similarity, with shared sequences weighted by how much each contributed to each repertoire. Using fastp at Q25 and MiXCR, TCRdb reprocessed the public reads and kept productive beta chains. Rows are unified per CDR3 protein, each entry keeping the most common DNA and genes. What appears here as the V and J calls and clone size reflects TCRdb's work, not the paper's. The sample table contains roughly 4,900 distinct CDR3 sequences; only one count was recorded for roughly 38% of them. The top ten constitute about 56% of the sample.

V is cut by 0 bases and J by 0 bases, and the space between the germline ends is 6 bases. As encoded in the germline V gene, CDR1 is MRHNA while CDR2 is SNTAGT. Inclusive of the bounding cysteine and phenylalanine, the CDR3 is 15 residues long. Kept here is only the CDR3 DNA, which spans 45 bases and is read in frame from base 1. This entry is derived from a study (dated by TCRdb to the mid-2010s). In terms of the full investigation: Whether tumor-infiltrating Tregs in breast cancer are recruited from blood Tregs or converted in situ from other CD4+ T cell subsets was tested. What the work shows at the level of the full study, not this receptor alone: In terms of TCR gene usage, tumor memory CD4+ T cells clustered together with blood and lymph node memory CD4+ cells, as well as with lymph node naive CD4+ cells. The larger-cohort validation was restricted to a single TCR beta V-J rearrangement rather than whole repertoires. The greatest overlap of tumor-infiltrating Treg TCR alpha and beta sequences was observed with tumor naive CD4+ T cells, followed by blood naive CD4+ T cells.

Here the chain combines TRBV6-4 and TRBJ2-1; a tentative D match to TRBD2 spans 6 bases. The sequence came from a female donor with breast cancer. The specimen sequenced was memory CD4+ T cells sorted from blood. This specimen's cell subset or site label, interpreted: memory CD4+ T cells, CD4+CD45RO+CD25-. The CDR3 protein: CASSDSSGSYNEQFF. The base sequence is TGTGCCAGCAGTGACTCTAGCGGCTCCTACAATGAGCAGTTCTTC.